Listed below are T cell receptor beta chains from one sample, sequenced in a study of blood T cell repertoires in COVID-19. The repertoire was sequenced with immunoSEQ multiplex PCR; TCRdb's copy has only in-frame clones and lacks some. Of 150,000 to 200,000 clones listed, more than 75% are singletons. Sequenced material: peripheral blood. These receptor sequences come from a man aged 55 to 69 with active or convalescent COVID-19. Each CDR3 is given with its conserved first and last residue.

v_call cdr3_aa
TRBV2 CASSVSGRAGYNEQFF
TRBV6-6 CASSLQGVGYNEQFF
TRBV3-1/TRBV3-2 CASSPQTSGGQETQYF
TRBV19 CASTTGAGNYGYTF
TRBV10-3 CATSEGRGYGYTF
TRBV18 CASSPPDSKETQYF
TRBV19 CASSIDLEQGLETQYF
TRBV6-5 CASRSLSYGYTF
TRBV6-5 CAIRPPRGGGYTF
TRBV5-1 CASTPLLGRQETQYF
TRBV6-5 CASSYSGRGNTEAFF
TRBV11-1 CASSLARLEGTQYF
TRBV18 CASSPADNQPQHF
TRBV19 CASSIDPKGAGELFF
TRBV2 CASSQGTGNQPQHF
TRBV29-1 CSVDPQGAGSYGYTF
TRBV27 CASSEIVNTEAFF
TRBV6-2/TRBV6-3 CASSYMKDRGRRTYGYTF
TRBV23-1 CASSHRDRGRRNTEAFF
TRBV7-2 CASSPYMDRGGTEAFF
TRBV7-6 CASSLVGLALETQYF
TRBV7-9 CASSLGQGMYTF
TRBV18 CASSETGPSGNTIYF
TRBV7-2 CASSYPTSEQYF
TRBV5-5 CASSLEATVYSGANVLTF
TRBV5-8 CASSLPNREAFF
TRBV3-1/TRBV3-2 CASSPRGISYNEQFF
TRBV2 CASRSSAPYEQYF
TRBV9 CASSVGRQGYEKLFF
TRBV19 CASSIEDRGWQPQHF
TRBV30 CAWSGEGGGQPQHF
TRBV7-9 CASSLNLDRGGYTF
TRBV30 CAWSVLYEQYF
TRBV2 CASSTSGSGTGELFF
TRBV20-1 CSAGGQEAFF